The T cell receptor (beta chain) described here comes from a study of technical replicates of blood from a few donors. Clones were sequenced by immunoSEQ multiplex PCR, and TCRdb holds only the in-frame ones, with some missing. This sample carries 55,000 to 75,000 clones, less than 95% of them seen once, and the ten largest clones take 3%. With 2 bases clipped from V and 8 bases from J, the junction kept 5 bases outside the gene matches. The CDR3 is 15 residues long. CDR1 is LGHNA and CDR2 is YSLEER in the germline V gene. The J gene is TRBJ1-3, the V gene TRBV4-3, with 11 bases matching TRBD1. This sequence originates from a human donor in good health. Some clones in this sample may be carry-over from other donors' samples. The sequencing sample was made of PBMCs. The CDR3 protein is CASSQRTGGEYTIYF. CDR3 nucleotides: TGCGCCAGCAGCCAACGGACAGGGGGCGAATACACCATATATTTT.